These T cell receptor beta chains were read from a single sample in a study of blood T cell repertoires in COVID-19. Clones were read by immunoSEQ multiplex PCR, and TCRdb kept only the in-frame ones, dropping some. Of about 270,000 clones listed, around 82% are singletons. Sequenced: peripheral blood. Every receptor here comes from a man aged 80 or over with acute or convalescent COVID-19. Each CDR3 is given with its conserved first and last residue. A D gene is named only where the DNA matches it firmly. Only part of the rows carry a size: once, few, many, or a class if the clone is expanded.

j_gene | abundance | len | v_gene | d_gene | CDR3aa | CDR3nt
TRBJ2-4 | - | 12 | TRBV21-1 | - | CASSMCGGREYF | TGTGCCAGCAGCATGTGCGGGGGAAGGGAGTACTTC
TRBJ1-2 | - | 15 | TRBV30 | TRBD1 | CAWSVGTGRDYGYTF | TGTGCCTGGAGTGTAGGGACAGGGCGCGACTATGGCTACACCTTC
TRBJ1-5 | - | 16 | TRBV6-1 | - | CASSDGRVNSNQPQHF | TGTGCCAGCAGTGACGGCAGGGTCAATAGCAATCAGCCCCAGCATTTT
TRBJ2-5 | - | 15 | TRBV5-1 | - | CASSLALVSQETQYF | TGCGCCAGCAGCTTGGCTCTTGTCAGCCAAGAGACCCAGTACTTC
TRBJ2-7 | - | 15 | TRBV15 | TRBD2 | CATSRADSGSYEQYF | TGTGCCACCAGCAGAGCGGATAGCGGGAGCTACGAGCAGTACTTC
TRBJ1-4 | - | 16 | TRBV5-4 | - | CASSLLTGGGNEKLFF | TGTGCCAGCAGCTTGCTGACGGGAGGGGGTAATGAAAAACTGTTTTTT
TRBJ2-5 | - | 15 | TRBV6-5 | TRBD2 | CASSSPTSGSETQYF | TGTGCCAGCAGTTCCCCGACTAGCGGGAGCGAGACCCAGTACTTC
TRBJ2-1 | once | 15 | TRBV19 | TRBD2 | CASSTLAGAFNEQFF | TGTGCCAGTAGTACTTTAGCGGGGGCCTTCAATGAGCAGTTCTTC
TRBJ1-3 | - | 15 | TRBV19 | - | CASSAGPSSGNTIYF | TGTGCCAGTAGCGCGGGACCGAGCTCTGGAAACACCATATATTTT
TRBJ1-5 | - | 16 | TRBV7-4 | TRBD1 | CASSAKGTGEGQPQHF | TGTGCCAGCAGCGCAAAAGGGACAGGGGAAGGGCAGCCCCAGCATTTT
TRBJ1-1 | few | 15 | TRBV7-2 | TRBD1 | CASSLVRGQYPEAFF | TGTGCCAGCAGCTTAGTTAGGGGGCAGTACCCTGAAGCTTTCTTT
TRBJ2-7 | once | 13 | TRBV6-5 | TRBD1 | CASRTGTGDEQYF | TGTGCCAGCAGAACCGGGACAGGGGACGAGCAGTACTTC
TRBJ2-7 | - | 13 | TRBV6-1 | - | CASSEQAGVEQYF | TGTGCCAGCAGTGAACAGGCGGGTGTTGAGCAGTACTTC
TRBJ1-4 | - | 15 | TRBV6-5 | - | CASSYSAATNEKLFF | TGTGCCAGCAGTTACTCGGCAGCAACTAATGAAAAACTGTTTTTT
TRBJ2-1 | - | 15 | TRBV5-1 | - | CASSGGTVIYNEQFF | TGCGCCAGCAGCGGCGGGACTGTTATATACAATGAGCAGTTCTTC
TRBJ1-1 | once | 18 | TRBV6-1 | - | CASSEALQTRGMNTEAFF | TGTGCCAGCAGTGAAGCGCTTCAGACCAGGGGCATGAACACTGAAGCTTTCTTT
TRBJ1-1 | few | 14 | TRBV2 | TRBD1 | CASTRQGPNTEAFF | TGTGCCAGCACTCGACAGGGACCCAACACTGAAGCTTTCTTT
TRBJ2-1 | - | 14 | TRBV9 | - | CASSLGDSYNEQFF | TGTGCCAGCAGTCTAGGGGACTCCTACAATGAGCAGTTCTTC
TRBJ2-2 | - | 16 | TRBV28 | - | CASSLLSVTNTGELFF | TGTGCCAGCAGTTTGTTGTCAGTGACGAACACCGGGGAGCTGTTTTTT
TRBJ1-3 | - | 16 | TRBV3-1/TRBV3-2 | TRBD1 | CASSNRDRSSGNTIYF | TGTGCCAGCAGCAATCGGGACAGAAGCTCTGGAAACACCATATATTTT
TRBJ1-5 | few | 14 | TRBV27 | - | CASSQGYSNQPQHF | TGTGCCAGCAGCCAGGGGTATAGCAATCAGCCCCAGCATTTT
TRBJ2-5 | - | 14 | TRBV29-1 | - | CSVGGTASKETQYF | TGCAGCGTCGGAGGGACAGCTTCTAAAGAGACCCAGTACTTC
TRBJ2-1 | - | 14 | TRBV5-1 | TRBD1 | CASSSGQGGNEQFF | TGCGCCAGCAGCTCCGGACAGGGTGGCAATGAGCAGTTCTTC
TRBJ1-5 | - | 16 | TRBV19 | - | CASSIVAGRGNQPQHF | TGTGCCAGTAGTATAGTCGCAGGGAGGGGCAATCAGCCCCAGCATTTT
TRBJ1-2 | - | 15 | TRBV5-4 | TRBD1 | CASSSEGQGRLGYTF | TGTGCCAGCAGCTCCGAGGGACAGGGGCGGTTGGGCTACACCTTC
TRBJ2-7 | - | 15 | TRBV15 | TRBD1 | CATSGRQGHSYEQYF | TGTGCCACCAGCGGACGACAGGGGCACTCCTACGAGCAGTACTTC